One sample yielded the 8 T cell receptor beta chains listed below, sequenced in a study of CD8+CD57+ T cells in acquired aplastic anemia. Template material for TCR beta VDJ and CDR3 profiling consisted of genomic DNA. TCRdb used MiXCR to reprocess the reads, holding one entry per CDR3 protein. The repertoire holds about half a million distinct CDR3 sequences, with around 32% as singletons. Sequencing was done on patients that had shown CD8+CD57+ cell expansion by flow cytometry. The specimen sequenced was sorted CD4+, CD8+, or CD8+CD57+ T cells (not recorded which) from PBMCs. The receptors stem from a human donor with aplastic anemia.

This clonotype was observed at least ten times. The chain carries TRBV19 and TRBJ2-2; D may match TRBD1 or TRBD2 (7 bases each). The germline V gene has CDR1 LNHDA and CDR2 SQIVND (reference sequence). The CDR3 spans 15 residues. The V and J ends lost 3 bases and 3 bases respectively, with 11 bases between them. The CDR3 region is CASSMSGGDTGELFF. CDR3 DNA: TGTGCCAGTAGTATGTCAGGGGGGGACACCGGGGAGCTGTTTTTT. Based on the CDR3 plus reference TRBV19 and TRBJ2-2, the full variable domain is DGGITQSPKYLFRKEGQNVTLSCEQNLNHDAMYWYRQDPGQGLRLIYYSQIVNDFQKGDIAEGYSVSREKKESFPLTVTSAQKNPTAFYLCASSMSGGDTGELFFGEGSRLTVL.

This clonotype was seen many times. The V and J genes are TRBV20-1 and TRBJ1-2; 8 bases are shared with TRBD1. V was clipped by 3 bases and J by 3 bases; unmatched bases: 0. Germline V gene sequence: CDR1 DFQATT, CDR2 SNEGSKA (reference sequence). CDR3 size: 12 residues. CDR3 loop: CSARDRDYGYTF. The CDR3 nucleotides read TGCAGTGCTAGGGACAGGGACTATGGCTACACCTTC.

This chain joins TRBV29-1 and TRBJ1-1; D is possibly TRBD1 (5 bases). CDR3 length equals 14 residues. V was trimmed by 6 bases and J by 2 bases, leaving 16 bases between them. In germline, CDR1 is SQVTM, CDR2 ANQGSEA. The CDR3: CSVRDPTVNTEAFF. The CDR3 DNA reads TGCAGCGTCAGAGACCCGACAGTCAACACTGAAGCTTTCTTT.

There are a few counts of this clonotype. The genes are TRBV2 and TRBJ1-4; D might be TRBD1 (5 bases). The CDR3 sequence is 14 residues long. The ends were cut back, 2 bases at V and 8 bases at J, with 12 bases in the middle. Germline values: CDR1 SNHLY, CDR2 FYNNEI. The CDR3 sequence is CASSELGRGEKLFF. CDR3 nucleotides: TGTGCCAGCAGTGAATTGGGACGGGGAGAAAAACTGTTTTTT.

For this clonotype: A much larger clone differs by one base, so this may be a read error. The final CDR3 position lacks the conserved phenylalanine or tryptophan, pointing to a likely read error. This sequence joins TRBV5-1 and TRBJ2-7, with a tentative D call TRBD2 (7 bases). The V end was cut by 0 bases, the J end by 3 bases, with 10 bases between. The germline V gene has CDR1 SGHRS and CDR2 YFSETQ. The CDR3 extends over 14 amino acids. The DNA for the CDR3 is TGCGCCAGCAGCTTGGTAGGGGGGGACTACGAGCAGTACCTC. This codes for CASSLVGGDYEQYL.

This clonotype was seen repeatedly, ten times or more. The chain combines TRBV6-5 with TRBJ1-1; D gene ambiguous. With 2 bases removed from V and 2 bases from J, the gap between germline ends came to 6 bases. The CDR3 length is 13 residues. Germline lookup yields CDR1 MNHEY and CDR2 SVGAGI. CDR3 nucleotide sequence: TGTGCCAGCAGTTACCTTGATAACACTGAAGCTTTCTTT. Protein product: CASSYLDNTEAFF.

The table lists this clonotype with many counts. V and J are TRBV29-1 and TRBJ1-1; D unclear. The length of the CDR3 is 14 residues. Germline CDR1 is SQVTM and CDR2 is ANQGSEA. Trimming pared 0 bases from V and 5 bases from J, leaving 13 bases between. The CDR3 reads CSVEDLMGWTEAFF. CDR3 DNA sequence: TGCAGCGTTGAAGATCTTATGGGGTGGACTGAAGCTTTCTTT.

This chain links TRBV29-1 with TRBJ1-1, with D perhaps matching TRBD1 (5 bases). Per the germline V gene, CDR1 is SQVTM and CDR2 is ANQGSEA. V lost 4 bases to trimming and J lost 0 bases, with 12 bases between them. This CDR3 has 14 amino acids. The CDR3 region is CSVATGTMNTEAFF. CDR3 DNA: TGCAGCGTTGCCACCGGGACCATGAACACTGAAGCTTTCTTT.